One and the same sample provided the 3 T cell receptor beta chains below, sequenced in a study of blood T cell repertoires in COVID-19. Some clones are missing from TCRdb's copy, which holds only in-frame ones; the method was immunoSEQ multiplex PCR. This sample yields 130,000 or so clones, of which approximately 85% are seen a single time; roughly 3.4% belongs to the top ten. The specimen sequenced was PBMCs or T cells enriched from blood (not recorded which). These receptors all come from a woman aged 45-65 years with acute COVID-19.

This clone occurred a few times. V gene TRBV24-1 combines with J gene TRBJ2-1; a weak D match, TRBD2 (5 bases). The CDR3 has 14 residues. Germline-derived CDR1 and CDR2 are KGHDR and SFDVKD. The V gene lost 4 bases and the J gene lost 8 bases, with 14 bases spanning the gap. In DNA, the CDR3 is TGTGCCACCAGTGACGCGACTAATTCATATGAGCAGTTCTTC. Translation gives CATSDATNSYEQFF.

The sample holds a few counts of this clone. The gene calls are TRBV6-5 and TRBJ2-7, with D possibly being TRBD2 (6 bases). CDR3 size: 13 residues. Germline V gene sequence: CDR1 MNHEY, CDR2 SVGAGI. Between the trimmed V and J ends, which lost 3 bases and 6 bases, there was a span of 12 bases. This chain's CDR3 is CASSYLEGFEQYF. The CDR3, as DNA: TGTGCCAGCAGTTATTTGGAGGGTTTCGAGCAGTACTTC.

The CDR3 region has the DNA TGTGCCAGCAGCTTCGGGACTAGCGGGAGCACAGATACGCAGTATTTT. Encoded protein: CASSFGTSGSTDTQYF. The chain employs TRBV7-3 and TRBJ2-3; 12 nucleotides match TRBD2. The CDR3 is 16 residues long. Losses at the gene ends were 3 bases for V and 0 bases for J; bases not matched to a gene: 1. The germline V gene encodes CDR1 SGHTA and CDR2 FQGTGA. The complete variable domain, with remaining parts taken from reference TRBV7-3 and TRBJ2-3, reads GAGVSQTPSNKVTEKGKYVELRCDPISGHTALYWYRQSLGQGPEFLIYFQGTGAADDSGLPNDRFFAVRPEGSVSTLKIQRTERGDSAVYLCASSFGTSGSTDTQYFGPGTRLTVL.